This T cell receptor beta chain was sequenced in a study of T cell changes during pregnancy in multiple sclerosis. Sequencing was performed with immunoSEQ multiplex PCR; in TCRdb, only in-frame clones are kept and a portion is missing. Of about 52,000 clones listed, approximately 90% are singletons. The germline V gene has CDR1 DFQATT and CDR2 SNEGSKA (reference sequence). The CDR3 consists of 11 residues. V was shortened by 3 bases and J by 4 bases, with 6 bases between the two germline ends. The specimen comprised CD4+ T cells from peripheral blood mononuclear cells, sampled before pregnancy. The TCR sequence derives from a female donor with multiple sclerosis, enrolled in a pregnancy study. This sequence joins TRBV20-1 and TRBJ1-2; D uncertain. CDR3 bases: TGCAGTGCTAGGGCAGGCTATGGCTACACCTTC. Translating gives CSARAGYGYTF.